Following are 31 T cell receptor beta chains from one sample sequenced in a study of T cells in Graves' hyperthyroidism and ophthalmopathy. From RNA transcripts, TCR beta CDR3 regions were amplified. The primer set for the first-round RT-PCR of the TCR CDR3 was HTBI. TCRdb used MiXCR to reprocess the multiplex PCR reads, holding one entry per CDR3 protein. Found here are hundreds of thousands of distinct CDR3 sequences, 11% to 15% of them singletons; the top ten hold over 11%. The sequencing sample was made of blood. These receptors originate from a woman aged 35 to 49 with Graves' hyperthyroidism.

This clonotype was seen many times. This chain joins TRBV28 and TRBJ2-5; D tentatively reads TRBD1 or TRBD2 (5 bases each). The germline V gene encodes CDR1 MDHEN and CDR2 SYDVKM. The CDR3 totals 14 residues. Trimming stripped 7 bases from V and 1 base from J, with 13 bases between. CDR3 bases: TGTGCCAGCAATCCCCGGGGCCTCCAAGAGACCCAGTACTTC. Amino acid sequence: CASNPRGLQETQYF. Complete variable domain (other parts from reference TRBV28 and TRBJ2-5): DVKVTQSSRYLVKRTGEKVFLECVQDMDHENMFWYRQDPGLGLRLIYFSYDVKMKEKGDIPEGYSVSREKKERFSLILESASTNQTSMYLCASNPRGLQETQYFGPGTRLLVL.

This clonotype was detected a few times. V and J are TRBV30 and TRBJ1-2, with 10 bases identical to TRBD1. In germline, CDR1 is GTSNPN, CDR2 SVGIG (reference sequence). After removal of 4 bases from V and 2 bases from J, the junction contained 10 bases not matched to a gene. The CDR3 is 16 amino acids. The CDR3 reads CAWTPPPGQGNYGYTF. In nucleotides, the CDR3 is TGTGCCTGGACACCCCCCCCGGGACAGGGGAACTATGGCTACACCTTC. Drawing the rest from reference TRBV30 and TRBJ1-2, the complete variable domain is SQTIHQWPATLVQPVGSPLSLECTVEGTSNPNLYWYRQAAGRGLQLLFYSVGIGQISSEVPQNLSASRPQDRQFILSSKKLLLSDSGFYLCAWTPPPGQGNYGYTFGSGTRLTVV.

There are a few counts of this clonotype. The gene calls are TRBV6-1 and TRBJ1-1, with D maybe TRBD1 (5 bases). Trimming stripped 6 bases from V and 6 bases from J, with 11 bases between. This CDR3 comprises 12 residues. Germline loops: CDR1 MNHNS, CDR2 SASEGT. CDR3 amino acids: CASRSGRAEAFF. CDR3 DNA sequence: TGTGCCAGCAGATCAGGGCGGGCTGAAGCTTTCTTT.

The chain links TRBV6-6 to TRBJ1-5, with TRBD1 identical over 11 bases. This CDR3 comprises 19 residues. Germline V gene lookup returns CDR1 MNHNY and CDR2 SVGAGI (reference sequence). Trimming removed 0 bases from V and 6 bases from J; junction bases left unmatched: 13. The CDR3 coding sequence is TGTGCCAGCAGTTACTCGACTCCCGGACAGGGGGCGAATTTTCAGCCCCAGCATTTT. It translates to CASSYSTPGQGANFQPQHF.

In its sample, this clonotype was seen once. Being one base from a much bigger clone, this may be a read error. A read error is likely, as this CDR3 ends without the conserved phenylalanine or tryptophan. The CDR3 sequence is CASSLAEGTEAFL. DNA for the CDR3: TGTGCCAGCAGCTTGGCGGAGGGCACTGAAGCTTTCCTT. This chain uses TRBV5-8 with TRBJ1-1; D call uncertain. CDR3 length: 13 amino acids. Germline CDR1 SGHTS, CDR2 YDEGEE. The ends were cut back, 0 bases at V and 4 bases at J, with 7 bases in the middle.

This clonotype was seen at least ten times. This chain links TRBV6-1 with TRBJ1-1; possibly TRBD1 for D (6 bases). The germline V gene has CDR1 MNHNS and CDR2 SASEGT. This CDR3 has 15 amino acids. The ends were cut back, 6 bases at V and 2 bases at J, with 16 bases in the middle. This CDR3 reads CASRGTQGTNTEAFF. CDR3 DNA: TGTGCCAGCAGGGGGACTCAGGGGACCAACACTGAAGCTTTCTTT.

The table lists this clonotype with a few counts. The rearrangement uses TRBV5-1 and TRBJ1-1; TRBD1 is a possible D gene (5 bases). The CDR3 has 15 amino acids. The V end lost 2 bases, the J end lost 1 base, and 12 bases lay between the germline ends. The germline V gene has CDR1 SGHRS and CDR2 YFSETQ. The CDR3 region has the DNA TGCGCCAGCAGCTTTTCGGGGACTTCGAACACTGAAGCTTTCTTT. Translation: CASSFSGTSNTEAFF. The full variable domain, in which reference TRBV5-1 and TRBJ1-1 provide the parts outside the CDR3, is KAGVTQTPRYLIKTRGQQVTLSCSPISGHRSVSWYQQTPGQGLQFLFEYFSETQRNKGNFPGRFSGRQFSNSRSEMNVSTLELGDSALYLCASSFSGTSNTEAFFGQGTRLTVV.

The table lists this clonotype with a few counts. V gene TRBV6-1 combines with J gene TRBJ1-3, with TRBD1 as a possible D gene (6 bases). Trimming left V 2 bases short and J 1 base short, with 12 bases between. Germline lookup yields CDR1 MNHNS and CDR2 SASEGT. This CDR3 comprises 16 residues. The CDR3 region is CASSEQGQISGNTIYF. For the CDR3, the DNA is TGTGCCAGCAGTGAACAGGGGCAGATTTCTGGAAACACCATATATTTT.

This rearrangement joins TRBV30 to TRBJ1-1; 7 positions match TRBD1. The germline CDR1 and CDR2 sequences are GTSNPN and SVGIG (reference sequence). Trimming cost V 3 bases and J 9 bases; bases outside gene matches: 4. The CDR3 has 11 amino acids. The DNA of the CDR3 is TGTGCCTGGAGCGCACAGGGGAAAGCTTTCTTT. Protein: CAWSAQGKAFF.

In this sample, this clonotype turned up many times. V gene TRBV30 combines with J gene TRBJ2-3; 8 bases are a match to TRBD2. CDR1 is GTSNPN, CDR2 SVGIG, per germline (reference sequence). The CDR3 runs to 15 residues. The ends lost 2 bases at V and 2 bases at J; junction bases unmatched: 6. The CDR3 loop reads CAWSRTSKNTDTQYF. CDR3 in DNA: TGTGCCTGGAGTAGGACTAGCAAGAACACAGATACGCAGTATTTT.

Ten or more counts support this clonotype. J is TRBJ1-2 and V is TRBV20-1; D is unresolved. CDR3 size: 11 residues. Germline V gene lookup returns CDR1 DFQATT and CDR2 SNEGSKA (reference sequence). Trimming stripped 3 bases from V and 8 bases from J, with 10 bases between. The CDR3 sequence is CSASHLEGYTF. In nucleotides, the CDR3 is TGCAGTGCTAGCCATCTTGAAGGCTACACCTTC.

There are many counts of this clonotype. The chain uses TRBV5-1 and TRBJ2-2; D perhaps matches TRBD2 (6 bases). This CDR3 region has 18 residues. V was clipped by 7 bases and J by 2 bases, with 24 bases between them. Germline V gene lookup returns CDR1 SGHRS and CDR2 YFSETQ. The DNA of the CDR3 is TGCGCCAGCTCAGCCTCCCGGGTAGGGACTGTAAACACCGGGGAGCTGTTTTTT. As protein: CASSASRVGTVNTGELFF.

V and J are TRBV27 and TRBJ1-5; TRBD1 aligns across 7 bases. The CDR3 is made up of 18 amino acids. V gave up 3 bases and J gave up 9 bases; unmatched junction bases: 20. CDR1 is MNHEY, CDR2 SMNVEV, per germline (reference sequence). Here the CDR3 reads CASSFRGTVPLLIRPQHF. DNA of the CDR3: TGTGCCAGCAGTTTCCGCGGGACAGTCCCTTTGTTAATCAGGCCCCAGCATTTT.

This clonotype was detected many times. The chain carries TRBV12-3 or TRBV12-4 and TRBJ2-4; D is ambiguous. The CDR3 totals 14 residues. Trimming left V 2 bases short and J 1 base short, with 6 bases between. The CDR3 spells CASSLSDAKNIQYF. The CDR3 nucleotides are TGTGCCAGCAGTTTAAGTGATGCCAAAAACATTCAGTACTTC.

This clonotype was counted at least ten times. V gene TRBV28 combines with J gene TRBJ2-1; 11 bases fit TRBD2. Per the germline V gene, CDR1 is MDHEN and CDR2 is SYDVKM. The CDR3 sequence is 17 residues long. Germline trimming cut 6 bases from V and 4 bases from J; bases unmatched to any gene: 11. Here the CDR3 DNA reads TGTGCCAGCAGGCACGATAGCGGGAGGGGACTATACAATGAGCAGTTCTTC. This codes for CASRHDSGRGLYNEQFF.

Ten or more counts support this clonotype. The CDR3 loop is CASSSQGAGLDIQYF. The CDR3 DNA sequence: TGTGCCAGCAGCTCCCAGGGGGCCGGTCTGGACATTCAGTACTTC. The V call is TRBV7-9, the J call TRBJ2-4; TRBD1 agrees at 8 bases. CDR3 size: 15 residues. Unmatched junction bases numbered 10, after V lost 4 bases and J lost 8 bases. Germline V lookup: CDR1 SEHNR, CDR2 FQNEAQ (reference sequence).

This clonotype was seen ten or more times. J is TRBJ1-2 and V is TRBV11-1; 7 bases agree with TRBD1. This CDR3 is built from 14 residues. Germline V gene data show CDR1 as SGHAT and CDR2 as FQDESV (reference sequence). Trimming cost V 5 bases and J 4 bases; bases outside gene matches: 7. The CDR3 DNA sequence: TGTGCCAGCAGCGTCTCGGGACAGAGCTATGGCTACACCTTC. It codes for CASSVSGQSYGYTF.

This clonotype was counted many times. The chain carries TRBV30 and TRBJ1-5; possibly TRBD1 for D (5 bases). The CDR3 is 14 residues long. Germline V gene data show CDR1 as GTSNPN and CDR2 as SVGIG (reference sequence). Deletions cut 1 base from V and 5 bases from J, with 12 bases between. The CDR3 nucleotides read TGTGCCTGGAGTGGGCCAGGGCTGGATCAGCCCCAGCATTTT. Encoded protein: CAWSGPGLDQPQHF.

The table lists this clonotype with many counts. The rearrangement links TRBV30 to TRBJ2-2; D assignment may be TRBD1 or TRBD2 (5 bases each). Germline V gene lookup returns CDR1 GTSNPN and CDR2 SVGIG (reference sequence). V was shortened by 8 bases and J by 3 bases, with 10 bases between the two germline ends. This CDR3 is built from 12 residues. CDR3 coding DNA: TGTGCCCGTGGGGGATACACCGGGGAGCTGTTTTTT. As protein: CARGGYTGELFF.

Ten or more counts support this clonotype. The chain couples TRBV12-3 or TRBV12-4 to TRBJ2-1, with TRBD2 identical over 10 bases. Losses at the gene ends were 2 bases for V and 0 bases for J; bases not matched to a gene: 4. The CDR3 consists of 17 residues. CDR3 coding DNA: TGTGCCAGCAGTTTAACTAGCGGGAAAAGCTCCTACAATGAGCAGTTCTTC. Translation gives CASSLTSGKSSYNEQFF.

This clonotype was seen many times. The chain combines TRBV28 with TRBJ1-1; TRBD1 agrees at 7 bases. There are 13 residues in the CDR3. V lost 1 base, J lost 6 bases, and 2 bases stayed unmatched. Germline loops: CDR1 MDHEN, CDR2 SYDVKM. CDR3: CASSLLQGPEAFF. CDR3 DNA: TGTGCCAGCAGTTTATTACAGGGGCCTGAAGCTTTCTTT.

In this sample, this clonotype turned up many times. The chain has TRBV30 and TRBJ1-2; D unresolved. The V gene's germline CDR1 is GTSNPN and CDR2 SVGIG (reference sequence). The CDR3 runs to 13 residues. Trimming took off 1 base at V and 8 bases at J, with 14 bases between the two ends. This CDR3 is CAWSEGPSGGYTF. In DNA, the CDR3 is TGTGCCTGGAGTGAAGGCCCCTCGGGGGGCTACACCTTC.

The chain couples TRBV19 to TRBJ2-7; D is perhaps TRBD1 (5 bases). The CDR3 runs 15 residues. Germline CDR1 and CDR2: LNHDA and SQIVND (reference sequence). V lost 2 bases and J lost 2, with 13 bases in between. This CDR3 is CASSILQVYTYEQYF. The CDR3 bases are TGTGCCAGTAGTATACTACAGGTGTACACCTACGAGCAGTACTTC.

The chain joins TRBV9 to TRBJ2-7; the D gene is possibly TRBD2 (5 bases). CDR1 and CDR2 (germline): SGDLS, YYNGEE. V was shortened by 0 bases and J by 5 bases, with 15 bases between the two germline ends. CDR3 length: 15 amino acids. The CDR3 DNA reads TGTGCCAGCAGCGTAGGCAACCCCGGGGAGAACGAGCAGTACTTC. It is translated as CASSVGNPGENEQYF.

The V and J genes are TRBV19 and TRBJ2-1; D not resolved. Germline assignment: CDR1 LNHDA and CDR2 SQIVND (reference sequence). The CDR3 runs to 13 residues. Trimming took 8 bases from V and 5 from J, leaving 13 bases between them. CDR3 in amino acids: CASGVRAHNEQFF. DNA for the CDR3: TGTGCCAGTGGGGTACGGGCGCACAATGAGCAGTTCTTC.

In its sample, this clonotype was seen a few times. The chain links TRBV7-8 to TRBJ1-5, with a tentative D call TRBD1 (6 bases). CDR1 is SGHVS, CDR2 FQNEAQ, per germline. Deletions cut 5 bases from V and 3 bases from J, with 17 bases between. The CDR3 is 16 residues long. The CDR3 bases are TGTGCCAGCAGCGCAAACAGGGACCCCGCCAATCAGCCCCAGCATTTT. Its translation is CASSANRDPANQPQHF.

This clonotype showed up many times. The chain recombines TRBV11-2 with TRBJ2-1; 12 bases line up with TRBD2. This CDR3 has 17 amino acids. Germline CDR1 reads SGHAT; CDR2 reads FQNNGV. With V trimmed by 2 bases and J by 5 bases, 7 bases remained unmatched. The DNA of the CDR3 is TGTGCCAGCAGCTTAAAGCCACTAGCGGGAGGCAACAATGAGCAGTTCTTC. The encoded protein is CASSLKPLAGGNNEQFF.

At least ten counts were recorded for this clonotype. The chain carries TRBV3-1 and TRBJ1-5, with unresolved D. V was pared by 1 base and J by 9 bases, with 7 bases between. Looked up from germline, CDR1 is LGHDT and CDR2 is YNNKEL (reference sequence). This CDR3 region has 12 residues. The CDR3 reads CASSQGVGPQHF. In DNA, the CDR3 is TGTGCCAGCAGCCAAGGCGTGGGGCCCCAGCATTTT. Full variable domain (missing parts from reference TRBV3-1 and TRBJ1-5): DTAVSQTPKYLVTQMGNDKSIKCEQNLGHDTMYWYKQDSKKFLKIMFSYNNKELIINETVPNRFSPKSPDKAHLNLHINSLELGDSAVYFCASSQGVGPQHFGDGTRLSIL.

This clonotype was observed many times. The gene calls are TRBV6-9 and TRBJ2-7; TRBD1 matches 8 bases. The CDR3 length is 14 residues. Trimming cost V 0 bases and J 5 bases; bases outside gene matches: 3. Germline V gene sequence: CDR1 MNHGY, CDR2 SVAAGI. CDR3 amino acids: CASSYSRTGNEQYF. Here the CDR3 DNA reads TGTGCCAGCAGTTATTCCCGGACAGGGAACGAGCAGTACTTC.

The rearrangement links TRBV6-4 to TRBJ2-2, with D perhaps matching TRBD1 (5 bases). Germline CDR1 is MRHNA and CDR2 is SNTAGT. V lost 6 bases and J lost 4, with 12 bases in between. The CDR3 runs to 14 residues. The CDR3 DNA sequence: TGTGCCAGCAGAAAGGACACAAGCACCGGGGAGCTGTTTTTT. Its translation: CASRKDTSTGELFF.

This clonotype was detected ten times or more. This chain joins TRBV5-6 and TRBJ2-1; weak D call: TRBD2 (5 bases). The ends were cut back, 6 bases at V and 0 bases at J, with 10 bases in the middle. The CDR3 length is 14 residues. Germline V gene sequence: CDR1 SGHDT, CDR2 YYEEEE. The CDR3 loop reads CASNDYHSYNEQFF. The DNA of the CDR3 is TGTGCCAGCAATGACTACCACTCCTACAATGAGCAGTTCTTC.